This is a list of T cell receptor beta chains from one sample in a study of T-cell memory formation after mild COVID-19. TCRdb re-analysed the 5' RACE reads in MiXCR, keeping a single row per CDR3 protein. Of under 350,000 distinct CDR3 sequences in the sample, around 16% were seen once. Material for sequencing was PBMCs or a T cell subset sorted from them (not recorded which). These receptors came from a man aged 18 to 30 who had mild COVID-19 (a few samples of this study predate the infection). Cell type and time point are not known. Each CDR3 is given without its conserved first and last residue. Fields, in order: V gene, CDR3 protein.

TRBV20-1	SARKNQGAGTEAF
TRBV4-2	ASSQARDRGWTGELF
TRBV4-3	ASSRNLGLSPLH
TRBV7-9	ASSFTGFGNTIY
TRBV29-1	SVERTENTEAF
TRBV12-3/TRBV12-4	ASRITGFQETQY
TRBV5-4	ASSPLDPQQETQY
TRBV5-1	ASSGAGNLYNEQF
TRBV7-6	ASSQRGPDGYT
TRBV27	ASRSGGAAQETQY
TRBV4-1	ASSPGEGGGTYEQY
TRBV20-1	SARGDGDQPQH
TRBV7-8	ASSFKGSAGAGDTQY
TRBV2	ASSEFGTEPHGYT
TRBV5-1	ASSPGGDEKLF
TRBV5-1	ASSPRLAGAFPNEQF
TRBV10-3	AISESLGSAGVEGKQF
TRBV7-2	ASSRGGRTDTQY
TRBV6-1	ASGRDRGLYEQY
TRBV4-1	ASSQGGAGANVLT